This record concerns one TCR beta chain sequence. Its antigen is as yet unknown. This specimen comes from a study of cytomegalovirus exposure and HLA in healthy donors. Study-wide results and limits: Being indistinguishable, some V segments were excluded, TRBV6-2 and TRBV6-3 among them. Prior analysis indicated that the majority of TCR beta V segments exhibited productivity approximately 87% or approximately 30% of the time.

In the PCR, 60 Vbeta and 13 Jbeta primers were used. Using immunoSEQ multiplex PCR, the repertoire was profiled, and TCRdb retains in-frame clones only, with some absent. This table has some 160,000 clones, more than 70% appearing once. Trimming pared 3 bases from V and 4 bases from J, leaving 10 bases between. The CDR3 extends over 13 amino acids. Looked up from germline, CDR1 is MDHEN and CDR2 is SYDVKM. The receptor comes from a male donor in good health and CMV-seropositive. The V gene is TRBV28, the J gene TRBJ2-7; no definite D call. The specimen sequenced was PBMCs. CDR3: CASSFREIYEQYF. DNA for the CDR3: TGTGCCAGCAGTTTTCGAGAAATTTACGAGCAGTACTTC.